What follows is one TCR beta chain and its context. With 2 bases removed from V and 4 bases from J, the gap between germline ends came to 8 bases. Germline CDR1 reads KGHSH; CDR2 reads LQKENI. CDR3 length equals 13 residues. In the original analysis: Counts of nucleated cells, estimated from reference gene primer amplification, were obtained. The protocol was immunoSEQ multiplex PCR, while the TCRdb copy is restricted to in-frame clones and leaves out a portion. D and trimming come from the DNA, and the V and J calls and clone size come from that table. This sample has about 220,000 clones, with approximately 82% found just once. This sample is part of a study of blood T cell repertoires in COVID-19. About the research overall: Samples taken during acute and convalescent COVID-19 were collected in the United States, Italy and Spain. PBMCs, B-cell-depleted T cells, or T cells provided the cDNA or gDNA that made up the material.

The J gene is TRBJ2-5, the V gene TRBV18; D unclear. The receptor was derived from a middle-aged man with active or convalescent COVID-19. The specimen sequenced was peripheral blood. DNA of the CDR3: TGTGCCAGCTCACCAGAGGTTAGAGAGACCCAGTACTTC. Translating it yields CASSPEVRETQYF.